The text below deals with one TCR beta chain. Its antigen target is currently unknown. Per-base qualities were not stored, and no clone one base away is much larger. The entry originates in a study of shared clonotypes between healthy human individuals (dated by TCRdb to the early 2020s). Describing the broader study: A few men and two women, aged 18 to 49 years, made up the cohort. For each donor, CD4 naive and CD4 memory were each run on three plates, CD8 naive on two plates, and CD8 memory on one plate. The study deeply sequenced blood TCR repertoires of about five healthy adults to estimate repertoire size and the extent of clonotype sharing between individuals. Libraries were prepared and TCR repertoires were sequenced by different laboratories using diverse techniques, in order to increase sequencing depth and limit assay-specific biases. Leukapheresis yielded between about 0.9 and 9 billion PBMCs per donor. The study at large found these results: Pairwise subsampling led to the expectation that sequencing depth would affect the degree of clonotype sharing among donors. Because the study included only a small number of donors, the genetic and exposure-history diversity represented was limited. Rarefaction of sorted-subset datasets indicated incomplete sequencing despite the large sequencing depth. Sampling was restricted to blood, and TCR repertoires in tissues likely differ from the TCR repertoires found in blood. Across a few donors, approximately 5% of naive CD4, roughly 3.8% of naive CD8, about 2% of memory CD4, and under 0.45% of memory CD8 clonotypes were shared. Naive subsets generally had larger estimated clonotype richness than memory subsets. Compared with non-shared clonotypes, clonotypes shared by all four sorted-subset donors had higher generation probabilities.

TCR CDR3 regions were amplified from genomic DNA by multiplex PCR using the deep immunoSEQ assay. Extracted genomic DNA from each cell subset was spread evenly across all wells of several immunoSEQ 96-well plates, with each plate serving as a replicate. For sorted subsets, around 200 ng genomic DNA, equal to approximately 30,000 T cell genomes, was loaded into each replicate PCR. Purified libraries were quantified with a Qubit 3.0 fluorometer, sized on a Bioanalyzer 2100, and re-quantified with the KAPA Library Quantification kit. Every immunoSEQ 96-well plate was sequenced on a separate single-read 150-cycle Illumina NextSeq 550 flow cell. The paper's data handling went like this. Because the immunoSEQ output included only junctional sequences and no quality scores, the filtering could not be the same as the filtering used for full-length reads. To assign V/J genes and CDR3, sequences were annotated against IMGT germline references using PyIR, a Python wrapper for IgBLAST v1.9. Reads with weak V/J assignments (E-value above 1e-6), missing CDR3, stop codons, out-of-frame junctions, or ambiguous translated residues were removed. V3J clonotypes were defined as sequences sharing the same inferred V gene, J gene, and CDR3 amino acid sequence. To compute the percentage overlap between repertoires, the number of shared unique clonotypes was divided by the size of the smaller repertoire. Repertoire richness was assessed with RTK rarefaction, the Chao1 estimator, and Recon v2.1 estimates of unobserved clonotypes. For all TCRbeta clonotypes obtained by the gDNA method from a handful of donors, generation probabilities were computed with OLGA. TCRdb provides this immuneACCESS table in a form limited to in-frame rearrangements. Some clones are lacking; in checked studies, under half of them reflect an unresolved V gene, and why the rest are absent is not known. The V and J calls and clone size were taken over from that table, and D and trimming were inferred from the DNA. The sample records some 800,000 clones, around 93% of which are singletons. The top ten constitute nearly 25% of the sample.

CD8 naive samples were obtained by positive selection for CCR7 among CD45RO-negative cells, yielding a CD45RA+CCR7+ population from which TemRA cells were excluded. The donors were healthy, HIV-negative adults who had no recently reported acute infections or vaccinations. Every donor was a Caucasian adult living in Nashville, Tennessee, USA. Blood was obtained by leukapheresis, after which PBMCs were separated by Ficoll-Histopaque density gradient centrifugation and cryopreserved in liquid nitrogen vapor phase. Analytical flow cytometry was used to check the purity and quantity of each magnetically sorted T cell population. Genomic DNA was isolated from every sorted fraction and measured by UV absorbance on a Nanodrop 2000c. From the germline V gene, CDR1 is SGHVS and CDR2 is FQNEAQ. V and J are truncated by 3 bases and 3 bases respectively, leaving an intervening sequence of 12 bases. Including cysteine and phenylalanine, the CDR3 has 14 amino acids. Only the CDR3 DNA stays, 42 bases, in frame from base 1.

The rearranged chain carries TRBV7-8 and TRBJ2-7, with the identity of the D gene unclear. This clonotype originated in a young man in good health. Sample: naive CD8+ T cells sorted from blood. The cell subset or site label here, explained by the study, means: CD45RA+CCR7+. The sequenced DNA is TGTGCCAGCAGCTTGAGGACGCAGATCTACGAGCAGTACTTC. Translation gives CASSLRTQIYEQYF.